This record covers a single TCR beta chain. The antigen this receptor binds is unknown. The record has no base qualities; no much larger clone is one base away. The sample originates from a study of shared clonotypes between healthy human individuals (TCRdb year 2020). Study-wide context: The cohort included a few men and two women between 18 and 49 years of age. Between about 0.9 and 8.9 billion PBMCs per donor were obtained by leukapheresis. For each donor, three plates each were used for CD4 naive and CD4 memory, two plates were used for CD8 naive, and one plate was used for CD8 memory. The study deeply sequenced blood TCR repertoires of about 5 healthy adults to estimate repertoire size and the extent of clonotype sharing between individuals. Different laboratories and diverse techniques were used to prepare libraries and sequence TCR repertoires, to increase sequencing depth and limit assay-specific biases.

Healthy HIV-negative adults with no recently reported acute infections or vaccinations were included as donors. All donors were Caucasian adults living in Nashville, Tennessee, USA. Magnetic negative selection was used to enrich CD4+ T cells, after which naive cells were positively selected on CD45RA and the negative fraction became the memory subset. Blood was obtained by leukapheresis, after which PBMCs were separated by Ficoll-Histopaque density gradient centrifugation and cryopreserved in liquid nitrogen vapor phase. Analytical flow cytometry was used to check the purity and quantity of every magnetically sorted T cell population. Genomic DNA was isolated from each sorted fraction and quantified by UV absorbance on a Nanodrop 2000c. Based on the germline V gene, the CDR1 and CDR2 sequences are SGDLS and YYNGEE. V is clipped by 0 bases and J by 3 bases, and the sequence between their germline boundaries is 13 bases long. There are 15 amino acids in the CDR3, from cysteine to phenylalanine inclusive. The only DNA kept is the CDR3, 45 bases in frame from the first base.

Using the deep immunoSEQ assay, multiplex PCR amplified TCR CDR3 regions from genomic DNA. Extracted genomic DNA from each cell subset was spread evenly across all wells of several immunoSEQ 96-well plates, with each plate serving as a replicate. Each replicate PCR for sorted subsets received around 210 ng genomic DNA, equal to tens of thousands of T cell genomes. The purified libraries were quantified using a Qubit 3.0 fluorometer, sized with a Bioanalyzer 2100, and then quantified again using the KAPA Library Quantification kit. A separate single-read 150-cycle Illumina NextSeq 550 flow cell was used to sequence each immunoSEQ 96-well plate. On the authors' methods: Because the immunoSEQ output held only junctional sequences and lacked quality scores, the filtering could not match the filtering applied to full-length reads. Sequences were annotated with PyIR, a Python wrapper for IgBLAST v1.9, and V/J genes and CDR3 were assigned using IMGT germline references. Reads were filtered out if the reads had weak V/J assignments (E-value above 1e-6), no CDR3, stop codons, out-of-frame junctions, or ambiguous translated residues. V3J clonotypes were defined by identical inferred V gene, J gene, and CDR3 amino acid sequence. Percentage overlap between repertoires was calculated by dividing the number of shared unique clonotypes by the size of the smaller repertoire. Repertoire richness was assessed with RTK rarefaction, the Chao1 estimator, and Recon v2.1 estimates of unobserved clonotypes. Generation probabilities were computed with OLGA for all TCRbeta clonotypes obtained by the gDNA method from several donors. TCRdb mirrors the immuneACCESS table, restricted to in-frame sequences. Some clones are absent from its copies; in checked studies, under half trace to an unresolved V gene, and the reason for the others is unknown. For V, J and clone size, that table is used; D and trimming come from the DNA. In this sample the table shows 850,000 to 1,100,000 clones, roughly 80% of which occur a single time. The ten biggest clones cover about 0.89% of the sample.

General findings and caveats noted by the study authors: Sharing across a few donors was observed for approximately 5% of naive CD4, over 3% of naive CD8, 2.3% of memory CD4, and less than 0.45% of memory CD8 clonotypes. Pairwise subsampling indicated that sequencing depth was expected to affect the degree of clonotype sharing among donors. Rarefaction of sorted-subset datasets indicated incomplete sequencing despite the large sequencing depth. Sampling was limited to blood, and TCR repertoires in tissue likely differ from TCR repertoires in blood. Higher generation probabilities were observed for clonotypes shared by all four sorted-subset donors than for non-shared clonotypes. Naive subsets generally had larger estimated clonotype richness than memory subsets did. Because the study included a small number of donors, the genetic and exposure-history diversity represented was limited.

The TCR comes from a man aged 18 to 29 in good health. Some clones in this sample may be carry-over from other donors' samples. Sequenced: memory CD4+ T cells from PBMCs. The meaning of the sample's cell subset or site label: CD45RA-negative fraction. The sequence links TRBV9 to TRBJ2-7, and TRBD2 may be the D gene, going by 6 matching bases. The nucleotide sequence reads TGTGCCAGCAGCGTAGGGGGTAGCGGAGTCTACGAGCAGTACTTC. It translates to CASSVGGSGVYEQYF.